This T cell receptor beta chain was sequenced in a study of blood T cell repertoires in COVID-19. About the research overall: Researchers got acute and convalescent COVID-19 samples from the United States, Italy and Spain.

Original handling: Reference gene primer amplification in the assay estimated nucleated cell counts. Produced via immunoSEQ multiplex PCR; TCRdb's table is partial and in-frame only. D and trimming were read from the DNA, whereas the V and J calls and clone size are those reported in that table. In the table there are about 170,000 clones, roughly 87% of which are singletons. Recruitment covered fewer than 25 US areas and drew participants whose ages spanned about 18 to 100 years. Participants' own reports of clinical history determined their cohort assignment. Material: PBMCs or T cells enriched from blood (not recorded which). This TCR was recovered from a human donor with acute COVID-19. The donor label of this sample is uncertain.

The CDR3 sequence: CASSTTGGRTGELFF. CDR3 nucleotides: TGTGCCAGCAGCACGACAGGGGGCCGCACCGGGGAGCTGTTTTTT. This chain joins TRBV6-1 and TRBJ2-2, with 10 bases identical to TRBD1. The germline V gene has CDR1 MNHNS and CDR2 SASEGT. Trimming took 6 bases from V and 4 from J; bases not matched to a gene: 5. This CDR3 region has 15 residues.